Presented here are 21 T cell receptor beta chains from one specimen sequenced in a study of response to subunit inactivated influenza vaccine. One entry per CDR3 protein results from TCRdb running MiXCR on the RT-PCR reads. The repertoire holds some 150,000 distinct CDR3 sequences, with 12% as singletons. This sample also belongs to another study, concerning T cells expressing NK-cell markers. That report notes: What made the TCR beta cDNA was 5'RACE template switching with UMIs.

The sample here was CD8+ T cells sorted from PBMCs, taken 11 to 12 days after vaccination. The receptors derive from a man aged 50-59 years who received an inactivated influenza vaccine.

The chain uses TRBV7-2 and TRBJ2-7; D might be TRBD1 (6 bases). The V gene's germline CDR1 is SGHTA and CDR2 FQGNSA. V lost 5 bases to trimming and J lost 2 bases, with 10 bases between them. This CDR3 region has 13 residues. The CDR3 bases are TGTGCCAGCAGCCCGACAGGCCCCTACGAGCAGTACTTC. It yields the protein CASSPTGPYEQYF.

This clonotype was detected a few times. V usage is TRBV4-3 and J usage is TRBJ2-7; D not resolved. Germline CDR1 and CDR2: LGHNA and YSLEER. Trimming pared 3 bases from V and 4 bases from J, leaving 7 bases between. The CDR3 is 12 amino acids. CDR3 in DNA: TGCGCCAGCAGCCAGAGTGGTTACGAGCAGTACTTC. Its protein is CASSQSGYEQYF.

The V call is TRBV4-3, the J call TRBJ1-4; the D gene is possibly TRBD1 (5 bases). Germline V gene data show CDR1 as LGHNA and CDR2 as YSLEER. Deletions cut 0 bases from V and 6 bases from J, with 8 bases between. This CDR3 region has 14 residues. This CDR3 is CASSQEQADEKLFF. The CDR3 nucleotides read TGCGCCAGCAGCCAAGAACAGGCGGATGAAAAACTGTTTTTT.

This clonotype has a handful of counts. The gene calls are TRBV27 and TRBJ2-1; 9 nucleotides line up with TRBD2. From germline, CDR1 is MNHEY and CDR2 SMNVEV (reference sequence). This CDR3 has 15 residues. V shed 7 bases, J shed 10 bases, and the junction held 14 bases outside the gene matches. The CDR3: CASTPGTSTAGEQFF. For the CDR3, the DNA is TGTGCCAGCACACCCGGGACTAGCACAGCAGGGGAGCAGTTCTTC.

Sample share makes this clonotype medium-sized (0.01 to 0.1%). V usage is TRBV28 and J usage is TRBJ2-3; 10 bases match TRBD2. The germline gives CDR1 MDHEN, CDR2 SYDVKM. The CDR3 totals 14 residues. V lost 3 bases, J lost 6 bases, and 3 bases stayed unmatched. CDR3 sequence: CASSLGTSADTQYF. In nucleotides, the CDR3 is TGTGCCAGCAGTTTGGGGACTAGCGCCGATACGCAGTATTTT.

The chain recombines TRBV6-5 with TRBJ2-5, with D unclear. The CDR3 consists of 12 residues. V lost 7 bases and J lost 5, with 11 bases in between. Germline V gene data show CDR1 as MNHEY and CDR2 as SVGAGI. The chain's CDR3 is CASTSLWETQYF. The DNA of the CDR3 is TGTGCCAGCACCTCCCTCTGGGAGACCCAGTACTTC.

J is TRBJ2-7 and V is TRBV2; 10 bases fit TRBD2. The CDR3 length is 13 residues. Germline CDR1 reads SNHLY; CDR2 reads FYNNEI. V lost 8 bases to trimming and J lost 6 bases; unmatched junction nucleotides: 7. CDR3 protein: CASLSGGGSEQYF. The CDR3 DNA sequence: TGTGCCAGCCTCAGCGGGGGGGGCTCCGAGCAGTACTTC.

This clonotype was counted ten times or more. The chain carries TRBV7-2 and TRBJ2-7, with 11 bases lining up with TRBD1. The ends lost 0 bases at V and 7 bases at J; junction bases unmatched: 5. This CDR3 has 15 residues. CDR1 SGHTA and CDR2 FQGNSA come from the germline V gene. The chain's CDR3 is CASSLAGQGGLEQYF. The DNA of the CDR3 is TGTGCCAGCAGCTTAGCGGGACAGGGGGGTCTTGAGCAGTACTTC.

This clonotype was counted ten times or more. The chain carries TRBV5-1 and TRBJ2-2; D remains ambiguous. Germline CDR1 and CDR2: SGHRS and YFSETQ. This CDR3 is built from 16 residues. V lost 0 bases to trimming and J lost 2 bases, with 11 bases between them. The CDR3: CASSLALASNTGELFF. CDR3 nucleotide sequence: TGCGCCAGCAGCTTGGCCCTGGCTAGTAACACCGGGGAGCTGTTTTTT.

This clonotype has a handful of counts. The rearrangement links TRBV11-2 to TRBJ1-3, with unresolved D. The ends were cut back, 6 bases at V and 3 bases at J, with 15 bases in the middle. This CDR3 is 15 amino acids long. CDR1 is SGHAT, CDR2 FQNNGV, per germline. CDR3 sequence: CASRPGSYVGNTIYF. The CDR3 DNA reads TGTGCCAGCAGACCCGGTTCATATGTTGGAAACACCATATATTTT.

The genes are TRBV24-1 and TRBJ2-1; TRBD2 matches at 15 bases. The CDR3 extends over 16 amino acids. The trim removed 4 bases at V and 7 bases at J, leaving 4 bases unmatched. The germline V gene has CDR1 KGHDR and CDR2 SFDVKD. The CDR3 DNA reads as TGTGCCACCAGTGAACCGGGACTAGCGGGAGGAAATGAGCAGTTCTTC. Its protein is CATSEPGLAGGNEQFF.

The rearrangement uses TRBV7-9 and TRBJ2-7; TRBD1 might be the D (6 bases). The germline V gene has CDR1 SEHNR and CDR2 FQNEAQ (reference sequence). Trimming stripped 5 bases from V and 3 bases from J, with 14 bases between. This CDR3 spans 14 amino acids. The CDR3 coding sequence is TGTGCCAGCAGCCCTCCAGGGGAGATCTACGAGCAGTACTTC. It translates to CASSPPGEIYEQYF.

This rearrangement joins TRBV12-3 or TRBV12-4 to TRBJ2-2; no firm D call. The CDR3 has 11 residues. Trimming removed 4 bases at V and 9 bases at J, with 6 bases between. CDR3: CASSSLRELFF. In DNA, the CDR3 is TGTGCCAGCAGTTCCCTGCGGGAGCTGTTTTTT.

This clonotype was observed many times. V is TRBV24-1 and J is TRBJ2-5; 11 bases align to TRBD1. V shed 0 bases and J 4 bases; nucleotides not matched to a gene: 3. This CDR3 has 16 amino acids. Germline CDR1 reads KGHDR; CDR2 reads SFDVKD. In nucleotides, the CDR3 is TGTGCCACCAGTGATTTGGAAGGGACAGGGGGAGAGACCCAGTACTTC. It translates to CATSDLEGTGGETQYF.

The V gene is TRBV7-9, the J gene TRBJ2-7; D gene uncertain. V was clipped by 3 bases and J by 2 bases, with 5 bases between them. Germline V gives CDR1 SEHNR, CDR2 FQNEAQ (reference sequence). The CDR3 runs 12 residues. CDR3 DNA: TGTGCCAGCAGCTTGATACCCTACGAGCAGTACTTC. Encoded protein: CASSLIPYEQYF.

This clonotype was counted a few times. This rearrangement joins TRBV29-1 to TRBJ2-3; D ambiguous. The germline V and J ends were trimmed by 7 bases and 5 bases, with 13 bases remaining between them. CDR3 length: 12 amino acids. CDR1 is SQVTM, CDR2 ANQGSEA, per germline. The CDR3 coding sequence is TGCAGCGACTACCTAGGATTAGATACGCAGTATTTT. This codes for CSDYLGLDTQYF.

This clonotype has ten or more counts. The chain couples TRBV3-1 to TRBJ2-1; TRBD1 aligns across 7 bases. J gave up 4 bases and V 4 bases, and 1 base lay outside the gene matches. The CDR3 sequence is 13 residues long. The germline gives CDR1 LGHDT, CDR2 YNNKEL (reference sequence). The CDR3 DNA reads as TGTGCCAGCAGCCGGGACAGTTACAATGAGCAGTTCTTC. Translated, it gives CASSRDSYNEQFF.

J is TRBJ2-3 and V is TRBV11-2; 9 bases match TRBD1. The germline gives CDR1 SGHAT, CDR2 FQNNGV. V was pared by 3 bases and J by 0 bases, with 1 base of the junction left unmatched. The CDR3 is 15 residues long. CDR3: CASSFGTGSTDTQYF. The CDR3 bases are TGTGCCAGCAGCTTCGGGACAGGGAGCACAGATACGCAGTATTTT. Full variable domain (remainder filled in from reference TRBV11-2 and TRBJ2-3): EAGVAQSPRYKIIEKRQSVAFWCNPISGHATLYWYQQILGQGPKLLIQFQNNGVVDDSQLPKDRFSAERLKGVDSTLKIQPAKLEDSAVYLCASSFGTGSTDTQYFGPGTRLTVL.

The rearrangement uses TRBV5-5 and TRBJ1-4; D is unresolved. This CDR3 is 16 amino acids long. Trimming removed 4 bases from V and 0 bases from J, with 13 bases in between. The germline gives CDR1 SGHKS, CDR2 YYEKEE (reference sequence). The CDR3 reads CASSPGGLATNEKLFF. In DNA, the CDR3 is TGTGCCAGCAGCCCGGGTGGTCTAGCAACTAATGAAAAACTGTTTTTT. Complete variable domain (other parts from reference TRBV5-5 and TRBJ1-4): DAGVTQSPTHLIKTRGQQVTLRCSPISGHKSVSWYQQVLGQGPQFIFQYYEKEERGRGNFPDRFSARQFPNYSSELNVNALLLGDSALYLCASSPGGLATNEKLFFGSGTQLSVL.

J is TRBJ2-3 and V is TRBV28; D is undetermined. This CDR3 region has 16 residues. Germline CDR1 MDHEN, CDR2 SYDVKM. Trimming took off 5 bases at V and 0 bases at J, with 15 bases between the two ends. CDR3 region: CASSIPRAVSTDTQYF. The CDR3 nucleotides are TGTGCCAGCAGTATACCCCGGGCAGTTAGCACAGATACGCAGTATTTT.

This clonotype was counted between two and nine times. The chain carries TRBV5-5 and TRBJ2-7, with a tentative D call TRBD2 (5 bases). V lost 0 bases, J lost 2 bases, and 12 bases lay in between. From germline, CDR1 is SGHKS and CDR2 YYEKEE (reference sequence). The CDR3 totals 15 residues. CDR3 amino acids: CASSLAWTPTYEQYF. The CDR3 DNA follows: TGTGCCAGCAGCTTGGCTTGGACTCCAACCTACGAGCAGTACTTC.